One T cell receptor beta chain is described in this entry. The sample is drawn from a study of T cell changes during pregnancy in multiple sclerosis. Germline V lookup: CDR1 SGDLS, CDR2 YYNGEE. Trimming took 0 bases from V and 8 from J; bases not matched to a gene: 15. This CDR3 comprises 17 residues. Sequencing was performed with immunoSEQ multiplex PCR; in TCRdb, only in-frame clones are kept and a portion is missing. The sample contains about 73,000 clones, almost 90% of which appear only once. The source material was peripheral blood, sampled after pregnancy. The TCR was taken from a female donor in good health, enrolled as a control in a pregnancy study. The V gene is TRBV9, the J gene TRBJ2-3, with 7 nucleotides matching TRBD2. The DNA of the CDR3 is TGTGCCAGCAGCGTAGGGCCGGGGGGTGGCGGCGAGGCTACGCAGTATTTT. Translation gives CASSVGPGGGGEATQYF.